This is a list of T cell receptor beta chains from one sample in a study of blood T cell repertoires in COVID-19. Clones were read by immunoSEQ multiplex PCR, and TCRdb kept only the in-frame ones, dropping some. The table shows about 62,000 clones, with roughly 86% occurring only once. The sequenced sample consisted of peripheral blood. Every receptor here comes from a man aged 70 or older with acute or convalescent COVID-19. The CDR3 runs from the conserved cysteine through the conserved F or W. Fields, in order: J gene, D gene, V gene, clone size, CDR3 protein, CDR3 DNA. A D gene is named only where the DNA matches it firmly. Size is omitted from some rows. Given values are once, few, many or a class for expanded clones.

>TRBJ1-1|TRBD1|TRBV5-4|-
CASSLEGRGRAEAFF
TGTGCCAGCAGCTTGGAAGGCAGGGGGCGCGCTGAAGCTTTCTTT
>TRBJ2-7|TRBD1|TRBV15|-
CATSTGAKTYEQYF
TGTGCCACCAGTACAGGGGCAAAAACCTACGAGCAGTACTTC
>TRBJ2-2|TRBD1|TRBV9|-
CASRLGGANTGELFF
TGTGCCAGCAGGTTAGGGGGCGCGAACACCGGGGAGCTGTTTTTT
>TRBJ1-1|-|TRBV5-1|-
CASSLLAMNTEAFF
TGCGCCAGCAGCTTGTTGGCCATGAACACTGAAGCTTTCTTT
>TRBJ1-2|TRBD1|TRBV7-9|-
CASSKGQGAPYGYTF
TGTGCCAGCAGCAAGGGACAGGGGGCTCCCTATGGCTACACCTTC
>TRBJ2-1|TRBD2|TRBV25-1|-
CASSESTSRQFF
TGTGCCAGCAGTGAGTCGACTAGCCGGCAGTTCTTC
>TRBJ2-3|TRBD2|TRBV7-9|-
CASSLGAGLDTQYF
TGTGCCAGCAGCTTAGGAGCGGGGCTAGATACGCAGTATTTT
>TRBJ1-2|-|TRBV29-1|-
CSALGSNNPPAYGYTF
TGCAGCGCCCTCGGGAGCAACAACCCCCCTGCCTATGGCTACACCTTC
>TRBJ1-1|TRBD1|TRBV18|-
CASSPGLWTGVNTEAFF
TGTGCCAGCTCACCGGGGTTGTGGACAGGAGTGAACACTGAAGCTTTCTTT
>TRBJ1-1|TRBD1|TRBV25-1|-
CASSEFGQGALDAFF
TGTGCCAGCAGTGAATTTGGACAGGGGGCTTTGGACGCTTTCTTT
>TRBJ2-5|-|TRBV6-5|-
CASIVGGWGETQYF
TGTGCCAGCATTGTCGGGGGTTGGGGAGAGACCCAGTACTTC
>TRBJ1-1|-|TRBV25-1|-
CASSETANDTEAFF
TGTGCCAGCAGCGAGACAGCTAATGACACTGAAGCTTTCTTT
>TRBJ2-5|TRBD1|TRBV10-2|-
CASSELGGQGARYRETQYF
TGCGCCAGCAGTGAACTCGGGGGACAGGGGGCGCGATATAGAGAGACCCAGTACTTC
>TRBJ2-3|TRBD2|TRBV4-2|once
CASSQEAGELLNTQYF
TGTGCCAGCAGCCAAGAAGCGGGAGAGTTACTCAATACGCAGTATTTT